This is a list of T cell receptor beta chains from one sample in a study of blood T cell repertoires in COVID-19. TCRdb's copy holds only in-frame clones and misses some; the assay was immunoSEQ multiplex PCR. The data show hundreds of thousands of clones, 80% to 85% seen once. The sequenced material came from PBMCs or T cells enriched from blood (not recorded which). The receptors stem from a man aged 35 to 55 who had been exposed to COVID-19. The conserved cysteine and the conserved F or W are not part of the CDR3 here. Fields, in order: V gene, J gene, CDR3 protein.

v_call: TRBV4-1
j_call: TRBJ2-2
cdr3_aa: ASSLSGRNTGELF

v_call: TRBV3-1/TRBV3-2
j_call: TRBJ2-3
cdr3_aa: ASSQAYTDTQY

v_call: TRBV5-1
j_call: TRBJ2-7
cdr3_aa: ASSLGAGYHEQY

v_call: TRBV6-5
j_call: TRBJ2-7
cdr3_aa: ASSYFATSSYEQY

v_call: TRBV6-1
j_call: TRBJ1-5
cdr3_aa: ASSEGGRQPQH

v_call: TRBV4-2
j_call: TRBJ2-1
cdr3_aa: ASSLGGLAEDNEQF

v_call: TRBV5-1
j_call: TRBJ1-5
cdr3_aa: ASSQLGGQPQH

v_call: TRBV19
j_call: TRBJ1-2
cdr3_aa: ASSVKTGAPYGYT

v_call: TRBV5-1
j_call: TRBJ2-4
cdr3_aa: ASSLEDRRSIQY

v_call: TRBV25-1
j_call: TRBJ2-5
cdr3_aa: ASSETLLEETQY

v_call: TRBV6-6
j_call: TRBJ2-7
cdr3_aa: ASSLRTGGYEQY

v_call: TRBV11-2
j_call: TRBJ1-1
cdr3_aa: ASSLQVFSTEAF

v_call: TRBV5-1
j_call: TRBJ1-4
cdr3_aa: ASSGETNEKLF

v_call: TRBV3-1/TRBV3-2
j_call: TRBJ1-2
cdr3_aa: ASSPQGRPYGYT

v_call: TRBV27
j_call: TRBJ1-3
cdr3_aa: ASSQSPGNTIY

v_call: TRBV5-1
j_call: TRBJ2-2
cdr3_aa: ASSLRETRRAGELF

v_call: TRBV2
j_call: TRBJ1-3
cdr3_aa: ASMSNSGNTIY

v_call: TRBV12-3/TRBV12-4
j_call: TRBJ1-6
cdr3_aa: ASRTGEESPLH

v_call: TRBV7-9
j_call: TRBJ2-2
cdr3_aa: ASSLAEGGGELF

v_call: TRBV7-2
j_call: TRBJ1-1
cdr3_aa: ASSQETGRGEAF

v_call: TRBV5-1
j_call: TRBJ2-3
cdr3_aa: ASSLAVADTQY

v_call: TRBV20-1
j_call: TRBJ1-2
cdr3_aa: SASWGQSYGYT

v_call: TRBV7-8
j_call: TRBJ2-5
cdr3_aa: ASSKQTSGQETQY

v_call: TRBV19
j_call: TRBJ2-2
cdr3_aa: ASSIDGTGELF

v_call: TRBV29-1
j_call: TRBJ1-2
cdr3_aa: SVEPGTGAYGYT

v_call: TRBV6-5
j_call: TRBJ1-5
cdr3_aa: ASSRTVFGQPQH

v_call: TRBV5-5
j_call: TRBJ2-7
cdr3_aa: ASRLSYEQY